This TCR beta chain originates from a study of memory CD4+ T cells and cytomegalovirus serostatus (dated by TCRdb to between 2018 and 2021). With respect to the entire study: The cohort comprised some 35 healthy Belgian adults, 9 CMV seropositive and some 24 CMV seronegative. CD4+ memory TCRbeta repertoires of a Belgian cohort with known cytomegalovirus serostatus were sequenced in order to replicate a published TCR-based CMV serostatus classifier.

Genomic DNA was extracted from sorted cells with the Quick-DNA Microprep Kit. Amplification of TCRbeta DNA was done with the immunoSEQ hsTCRbeta kit, following the protocol from the manufacturer. An Illumina MiSeq instrument was used to sequence the TCRbeta libraries. In the original analysis: After out-of-frame sequences were removed, 2 million to 2.5 million distinct TCRbeta sequences remained, averaging around 67,000 per individual. Each individual was scored according to the count of 164 previously reported CMV-associated TCRbeta sequences and the total productive distinct TCRbeta count. A beta-binomial model was reimplemented in Python, and scikit-learn random forests with default parameters were trained on US cohort data. Classifier performance on the Belgian cohort was summarized as median AUC with percentile confidence intervals over 10,000 bootstrap iterations. TCRdb mirrors the immuneACCESS table, restricted to in-frame sequences. Some clones are absent from its copies; in checked studies, under half trace to an unresolved V gene, and the reason for the others is unknown. V and J calls and clone size come straight from that table; D and trimming were deduced from the DNA. The sample table contains tens of thousands of clones; only one count was recorded for around 88% of them. Of the sample, roughly 2% is held by the ten largest clones.

A FACSAria II was used to sort memory CD4+ T cells, defined as single viable CD3+CD4+CD8-CD45RO+ cells. CMV serostatus was determined with a Roche Elecsys assay detecting serum IgG against CMV pp150, pp28, p38 and p52. Once the samples were thawed, total CD4+ T cells were enriched through positive selection using CD4 magnetic microbeads. The samples came from a separate study whose specific focus was interrogating the CD4+ T cell memory repertoire. Following standard operating procedures, peripheral blood mononuclear cells were isolated and cryopreserved, while serum was kept at -80 degrees C. CD3-PerCP (BW264/56), CD4-APC (RPA-T4), CD45RO-PE (UCHT1) and CD8-Pacific Orange (3B5) antibodies were used for staining, and non-viable cells were excluded with Sytox blue. In regard to this clone: The antigen this receptor binds is unknown. No per-base quality is available; no much larger clone lies one base away.

The full study reports these points: The results were interpreted as suggesting that the CMV-associated TCR signature is largely present in the CD4+ memory repertoire. For CMV serostatus prediction, a median bootstrapped AUC of 0.95 was reached with the original framework, and a median bootstrapped AUC of 0.91 was reached with a US-trained random forest. Of around 150 previously reported CMV-associated TCRbeta sequences, 55 to 75 appeared in the CD4+ memory repertoires, each in one to five individuals. Only CD4+CD45RO+ memory cells were sequenced, unlike the original study, which covered naive and memory CD4+ and CD8+ populations. A median bootstrapped AUC of 0.95 with a 95% CI of 0.76-1.00 was achieved on the Belgian cohort by the original-framework classifier.

V loses 1 base, J loses 1 base, and the germline ends lie 7 bases apart. The CDR3, cysteine through phenylalanine, is 14 amino acids long. This entry keeps only the CDR3 DNA: 42 bases, framed from base 1. CDR1 and CDR2, looked up from the germline V gene (reference sequence), are GTSNPN and SVGIG. The chain joins TRBV30 to TRBJ2-2; the D segment cannot be called with confidence. The source is an adult in good health and CMV-seropositive. Specimen: memory CD4+ T cells from blood. The DNA sequence is TGTGCCTGGAGTGATAGGGAGAACACCGGGGAGCTGTTTTTT. Translated, this gives CAWSDRENTGELFF.